This T cell receptor (beta chain) was observed in a study of blood T cell repertoires in COVID-19. Whole-study context: The cDNA or gDNA used as material had been derived from T cells, B-cell-depleted T cells, or PBMCs.

Donors in Cohort 3 counted as recovered after two negative PCRs, clearance, or symptom resolution. In germline, CDR1 is MNHEY, CDR2 SVGAGI. The trim removed 5 bases at V and 6 bases at J, leaving 11 bases unmatched. This CDR3 contains 15 residues. Original data processing: It was from reference gene primer amplification that nucleated cell counts were estimated. The method was immunoSEQ multiplex PCR; TCRdb's version includes in-frame clones alone and lacks a portion of them. D and trimming were read from the DNA, whereas the V and J calls and clone size are those reported in that table. The repertoire holds some 170,000 clones, with 60% to 80% as singletons.

The sequenced sample consisted of PBMCs or T cells enriched from blood (not recorded which). This chain connects TRBV6-5 to TRBJ2-3; 7 bases are shared with TRBD1. This TCR was recovered from a woman in her fifties or sixties who had recovered from COVID-19. CDR3 loop: CASSPTGIGRDTQYF. The CDR3 DNA reads as TGTGCCAGCAGTCCGACAGGGATCGGCCGGGATACGCAGTATTTT.